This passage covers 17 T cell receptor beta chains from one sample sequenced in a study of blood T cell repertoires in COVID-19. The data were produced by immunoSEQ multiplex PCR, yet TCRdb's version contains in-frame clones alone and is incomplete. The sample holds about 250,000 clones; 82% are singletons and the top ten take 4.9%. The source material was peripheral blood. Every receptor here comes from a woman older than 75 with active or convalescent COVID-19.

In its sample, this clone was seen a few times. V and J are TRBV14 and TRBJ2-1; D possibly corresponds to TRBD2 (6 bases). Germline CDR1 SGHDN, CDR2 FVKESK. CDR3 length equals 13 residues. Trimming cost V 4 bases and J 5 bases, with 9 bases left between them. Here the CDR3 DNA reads TGTGCCAGCAGCCCGGGACTTAACAATGAGCAGTTCTTC. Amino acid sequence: CASSPGLNNEQFF.

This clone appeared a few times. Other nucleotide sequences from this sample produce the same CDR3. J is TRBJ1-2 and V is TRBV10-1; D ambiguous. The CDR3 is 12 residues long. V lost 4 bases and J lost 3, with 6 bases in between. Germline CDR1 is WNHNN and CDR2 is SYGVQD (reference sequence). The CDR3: CASSGGDYGYTF. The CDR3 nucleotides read TGCGCCAGCAGTGGTGGAGACTATGGCTACACCTTC.

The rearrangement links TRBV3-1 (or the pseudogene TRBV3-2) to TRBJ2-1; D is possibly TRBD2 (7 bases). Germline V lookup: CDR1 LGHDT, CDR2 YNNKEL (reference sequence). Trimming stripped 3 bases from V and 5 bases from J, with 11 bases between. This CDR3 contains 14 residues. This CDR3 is CASSHRGADNEQFF. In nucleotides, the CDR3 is TGTGCCAGCAGCCACCGGGGGGCTGACAATGAGCAGTTCTTC.

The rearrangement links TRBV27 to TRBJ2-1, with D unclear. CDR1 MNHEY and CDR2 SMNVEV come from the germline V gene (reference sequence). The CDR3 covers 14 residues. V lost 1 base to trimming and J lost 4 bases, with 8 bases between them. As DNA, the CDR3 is TGTGCCAGCAGTTTATTCCCCAGTTACAATGAGCAGTTCTTC. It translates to CASSLFPSYNEQFF.

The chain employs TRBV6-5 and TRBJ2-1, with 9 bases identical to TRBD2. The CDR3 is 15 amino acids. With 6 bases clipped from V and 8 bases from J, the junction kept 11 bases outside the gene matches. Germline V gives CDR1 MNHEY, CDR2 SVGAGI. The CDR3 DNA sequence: TGTGCCAGCAGGCTCAGGGGCGGGGGGGCTTATGAGCAGTTCTTC. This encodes CASRLRGGGAYEQFF.

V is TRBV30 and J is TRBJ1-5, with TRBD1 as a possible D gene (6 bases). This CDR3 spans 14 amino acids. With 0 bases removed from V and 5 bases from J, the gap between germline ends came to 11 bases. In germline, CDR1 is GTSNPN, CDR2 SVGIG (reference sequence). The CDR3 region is CAWSVGDNHQPQHF. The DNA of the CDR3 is TGTGCCTGGAGTGTAGGGGACAATCATCAGCCCCAGCATTTT. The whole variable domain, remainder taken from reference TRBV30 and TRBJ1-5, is SQTIHQWPATLVQPVGSPLSLECTVEGTSNPNLYWYRQAAGRGLQLLFYSVGIGQISSEVPQNLSASRPQDRQFILSSKKLLLSDSGFYLCAWSVGDNHQPQHFGDGTRLSIL.

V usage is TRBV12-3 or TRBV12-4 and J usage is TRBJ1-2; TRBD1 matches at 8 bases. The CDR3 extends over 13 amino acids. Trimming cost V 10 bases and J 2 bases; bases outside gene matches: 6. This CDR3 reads CATGDRSNYGYTF. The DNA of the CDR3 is TGTGCCACGGGGGACAGGTCGAACTATGGCTACACCTTC.

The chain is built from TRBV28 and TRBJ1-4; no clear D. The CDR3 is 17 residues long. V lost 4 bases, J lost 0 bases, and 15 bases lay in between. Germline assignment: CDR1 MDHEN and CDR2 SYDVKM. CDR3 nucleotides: TGTGCCAGCAGTTCGCGGTCCAGCCTTGCAACTAATGAAAAACTGTTTTTT. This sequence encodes CASSSRSSLATNEKLFF.

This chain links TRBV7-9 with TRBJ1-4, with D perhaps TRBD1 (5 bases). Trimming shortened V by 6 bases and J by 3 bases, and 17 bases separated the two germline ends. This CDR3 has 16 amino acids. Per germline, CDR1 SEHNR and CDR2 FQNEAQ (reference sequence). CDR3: CASRQLGGDSNEKLFF. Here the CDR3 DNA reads TGTGCCAGCAGACAACTCGGAGGGGACTCTAATGAAAAACTGTTTTTT.

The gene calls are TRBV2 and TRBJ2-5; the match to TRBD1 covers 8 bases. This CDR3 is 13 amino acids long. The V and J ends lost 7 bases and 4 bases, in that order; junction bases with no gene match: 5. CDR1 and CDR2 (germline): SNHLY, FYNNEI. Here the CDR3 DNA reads TGTGCCAGCAACGGACAGGGAGGAGAGACCCAGTACTTC. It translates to CASNGQGGETQYF.

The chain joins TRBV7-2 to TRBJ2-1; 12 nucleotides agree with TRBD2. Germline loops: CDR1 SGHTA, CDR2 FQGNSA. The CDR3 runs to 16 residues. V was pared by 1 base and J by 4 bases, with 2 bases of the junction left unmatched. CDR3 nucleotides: TGTGCCAGCAGCTTAGAAGGGACTAGCGGGTACAATGAGCAGTTCTTC. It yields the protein CASSLEGTSGYNEQFF.

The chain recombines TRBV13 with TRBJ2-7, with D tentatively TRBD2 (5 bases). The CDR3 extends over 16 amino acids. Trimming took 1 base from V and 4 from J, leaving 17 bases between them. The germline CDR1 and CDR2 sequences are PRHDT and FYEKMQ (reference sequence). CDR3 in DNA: TGTGCCAGCAGCTTAGCCAGGCCCACGGAGGAGTACGAGCAGTACTTC. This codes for CASSLARPTEEYEQYF.

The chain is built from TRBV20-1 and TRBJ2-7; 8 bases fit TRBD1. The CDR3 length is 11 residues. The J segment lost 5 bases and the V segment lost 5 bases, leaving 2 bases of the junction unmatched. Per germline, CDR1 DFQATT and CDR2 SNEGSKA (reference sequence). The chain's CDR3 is CSAWTGNEQYF. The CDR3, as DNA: TGCAGTGCTTGGACAGGGAACGAGCAGTACTTC.

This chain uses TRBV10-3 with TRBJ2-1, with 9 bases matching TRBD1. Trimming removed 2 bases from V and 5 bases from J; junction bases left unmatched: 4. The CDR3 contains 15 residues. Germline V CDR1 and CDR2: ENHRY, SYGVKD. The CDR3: CAISEPDRGHNEQFF. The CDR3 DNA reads TGTGCCATCAGTGAGCCGGACAGGGGCCACAATGAGCAGTTCTTC.

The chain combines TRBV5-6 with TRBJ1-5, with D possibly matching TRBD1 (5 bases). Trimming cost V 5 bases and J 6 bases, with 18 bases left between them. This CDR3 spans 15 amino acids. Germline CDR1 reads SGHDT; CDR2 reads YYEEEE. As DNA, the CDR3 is TGTGCCAGCAGGTCTTACGGGGGGGAGGGTCAGCCCCAGCATTTT. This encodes CASRSYGGEGQPQHF.

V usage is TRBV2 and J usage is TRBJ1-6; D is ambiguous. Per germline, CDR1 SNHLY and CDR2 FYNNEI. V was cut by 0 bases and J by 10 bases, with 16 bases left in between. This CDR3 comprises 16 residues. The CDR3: CASSEADSRGRSPLHF. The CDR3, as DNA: TGTGCCAGCAGTGAAGCGGATTCCAGAGGAAGGTCACCCCTCCACTTT.

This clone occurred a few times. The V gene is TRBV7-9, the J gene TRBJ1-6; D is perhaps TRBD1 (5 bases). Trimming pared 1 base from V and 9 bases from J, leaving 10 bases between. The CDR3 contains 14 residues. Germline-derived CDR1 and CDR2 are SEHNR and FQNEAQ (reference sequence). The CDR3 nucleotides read TGTGCCAGCAGCTTAGGTCAGGGTGGTTCACCCCTCCACTTT. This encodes CASSLGQGGSPLHF. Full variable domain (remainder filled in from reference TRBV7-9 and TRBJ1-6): DTGVSQNPRHKITKRGQNVTFRCDPISEHNRLYWYRQTLGQGPEFLTYFQNEAQLEKSRLLSDRFSAERPKGSFSTLEIQRTEQGDSAMYLCASSLGQGGSPLHFGNGTRLTVT.